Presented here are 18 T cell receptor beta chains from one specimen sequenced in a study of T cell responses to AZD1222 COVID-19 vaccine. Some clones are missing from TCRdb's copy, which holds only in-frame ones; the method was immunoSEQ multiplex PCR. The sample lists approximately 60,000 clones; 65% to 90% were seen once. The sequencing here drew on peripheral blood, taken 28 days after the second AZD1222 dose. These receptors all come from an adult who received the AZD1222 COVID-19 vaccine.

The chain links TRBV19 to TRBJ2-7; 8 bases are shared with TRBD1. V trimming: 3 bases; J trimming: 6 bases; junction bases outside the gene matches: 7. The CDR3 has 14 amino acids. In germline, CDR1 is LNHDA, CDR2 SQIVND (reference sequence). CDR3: CASSMQQGVGEQYF. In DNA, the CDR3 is TGTGCCAGTAGTATGCAACAGGGGGTAGGCGAGCAGTACTTC.

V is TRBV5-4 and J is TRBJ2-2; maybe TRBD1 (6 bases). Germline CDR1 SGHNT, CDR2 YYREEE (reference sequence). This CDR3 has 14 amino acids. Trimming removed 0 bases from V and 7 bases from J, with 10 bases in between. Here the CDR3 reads CASSLVAGDGELFF. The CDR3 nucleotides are TGTGCCAGCAGCTTGGTGGCAGGGGACGGGGAGCTGTTTTTT.

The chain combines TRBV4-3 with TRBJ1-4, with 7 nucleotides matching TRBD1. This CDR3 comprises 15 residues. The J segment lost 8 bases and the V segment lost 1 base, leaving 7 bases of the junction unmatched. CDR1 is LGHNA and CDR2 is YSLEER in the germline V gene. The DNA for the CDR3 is TGCGCCAGCAGCCAAGCACGGACAGGCCTAGAAAAACTGTTTTTT. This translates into CASSQARTGLEKLFF.

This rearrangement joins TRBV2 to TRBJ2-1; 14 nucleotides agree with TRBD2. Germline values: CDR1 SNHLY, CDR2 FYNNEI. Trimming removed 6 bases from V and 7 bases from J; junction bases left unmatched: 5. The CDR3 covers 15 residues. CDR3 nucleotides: TGTGCCAGCAGAAGACTAGCGGGAGGGCCGAATGAGCAGTTCTTC. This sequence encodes CASRRLAGGPNEQFF.

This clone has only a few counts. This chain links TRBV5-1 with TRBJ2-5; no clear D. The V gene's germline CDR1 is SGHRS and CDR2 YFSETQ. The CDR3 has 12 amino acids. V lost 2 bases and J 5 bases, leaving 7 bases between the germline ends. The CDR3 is CASSFATETQYF. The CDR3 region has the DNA TGCGCCAGCAGCTTTGCTACTGAGACCCAGTACTTC.

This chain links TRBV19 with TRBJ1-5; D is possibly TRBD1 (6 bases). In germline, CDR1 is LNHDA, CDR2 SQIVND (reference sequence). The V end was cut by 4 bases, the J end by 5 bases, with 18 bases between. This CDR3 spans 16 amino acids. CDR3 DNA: TGTGCCAGTAGTAGATACAGTGGGGGCGCCGATCAGCCCCAGCATTTT. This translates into CASSRYSGGADQPQHF.

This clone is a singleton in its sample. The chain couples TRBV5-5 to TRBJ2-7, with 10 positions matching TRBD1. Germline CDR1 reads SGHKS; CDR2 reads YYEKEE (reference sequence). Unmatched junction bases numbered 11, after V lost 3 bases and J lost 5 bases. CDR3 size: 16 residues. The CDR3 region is CASSWGPGTGVDEQYF. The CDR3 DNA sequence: TGTGCCAGCAGCTGGGGGCCCGGGACAGGGGTGGACGAGCAGTACTTC.

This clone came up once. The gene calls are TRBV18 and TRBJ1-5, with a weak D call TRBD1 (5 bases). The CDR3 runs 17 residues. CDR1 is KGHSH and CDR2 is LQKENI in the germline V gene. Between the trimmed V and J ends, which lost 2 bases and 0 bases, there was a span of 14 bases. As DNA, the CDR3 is TGTGCCAGCTCACCAACAGGTGGGGCATATAGCAATCAGCCCCAGCATTTT. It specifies CASSPTGGAYSNQPQHF. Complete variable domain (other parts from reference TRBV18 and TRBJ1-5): NAGVMQNPRHLVRRRGQEARLRCSPMKGHSHVYWYRQLPEEGLKFMVYLQKENIIDESGMPKERFSAEFPKEGPSILRIQQVVRGDSAAYFCASSPTGGAYSNQPQHFGDGTRLSIL.

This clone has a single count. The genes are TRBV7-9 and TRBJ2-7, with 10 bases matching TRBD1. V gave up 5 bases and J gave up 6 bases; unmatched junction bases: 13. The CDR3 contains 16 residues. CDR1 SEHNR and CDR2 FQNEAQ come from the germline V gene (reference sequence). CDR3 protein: CASSRPTGGVRPEQYF. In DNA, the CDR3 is TGTGCCAGCAGCCGCCCGACAGGGGGCGTTCGGCCCGAGCAGTACTTC.

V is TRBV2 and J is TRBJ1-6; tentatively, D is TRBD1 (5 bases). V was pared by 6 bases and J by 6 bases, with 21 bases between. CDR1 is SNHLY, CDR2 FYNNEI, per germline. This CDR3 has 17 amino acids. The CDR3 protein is CASSLLTLDGGNSPLHF. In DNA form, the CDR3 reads TGTGCCAGCAGCCTATTGACCCTGGACGGGGGTAATTCACCCCTCCACTTT. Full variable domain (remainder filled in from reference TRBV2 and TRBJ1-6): EPEVTQTPSHQVTQMGQEVILRCVPISNHLYFYWYRQILGQKVEFLVSFYNNEISEKSEIFDDQFSVERPDGSNFTLKIRSTKLEDSAMYFCASSLLTLDGGNSPLHFGNGTRLTVT.

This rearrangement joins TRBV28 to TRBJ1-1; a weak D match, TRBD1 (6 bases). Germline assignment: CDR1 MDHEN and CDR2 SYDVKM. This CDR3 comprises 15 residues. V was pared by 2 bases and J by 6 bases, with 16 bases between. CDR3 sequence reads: CASSLSRGFVAEAFF. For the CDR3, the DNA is TGTGCCAGCAGTTTAAGCAGGGGCTTCGTAGCTGAAGCTTTCTTT. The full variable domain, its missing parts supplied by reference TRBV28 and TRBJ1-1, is DVKVTQSSRYLVKRTGEKVFLECVQDMDHENMFWYRQDPGLGLRLIYFSYDVKMKEKGDIPEGYSVSREKKERFSLILESASTNQTSMYLCASSLSRGFVAEAFFGQGTRLTVV.

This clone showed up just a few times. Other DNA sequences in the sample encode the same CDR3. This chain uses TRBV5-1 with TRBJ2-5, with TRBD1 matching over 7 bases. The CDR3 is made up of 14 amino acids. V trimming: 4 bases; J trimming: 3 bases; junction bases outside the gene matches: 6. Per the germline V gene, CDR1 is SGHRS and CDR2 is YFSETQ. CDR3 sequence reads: CASSDLQGEETQYF. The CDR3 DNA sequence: TGCGCCAGCAGCGACTTGCAGGGGGAAGAGACCCAGTACTTC.

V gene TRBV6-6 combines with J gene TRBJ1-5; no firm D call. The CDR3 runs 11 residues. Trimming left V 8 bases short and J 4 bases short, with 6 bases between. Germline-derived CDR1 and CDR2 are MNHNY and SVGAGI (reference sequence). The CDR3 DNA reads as TGTGCCAGCCAAGGAAATCAGCCCCAGCATTTT. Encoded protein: CASQGNQPQHF.

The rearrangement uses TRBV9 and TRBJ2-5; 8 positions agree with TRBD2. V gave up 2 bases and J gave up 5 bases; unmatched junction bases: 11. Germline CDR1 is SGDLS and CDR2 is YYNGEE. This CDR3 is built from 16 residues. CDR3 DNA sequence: TGTGCCAGCAGCGTCACAGGCCAGACTAGCGTGGAGACCCAGTACTTC. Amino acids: CASSVTGQTSVETQYF.

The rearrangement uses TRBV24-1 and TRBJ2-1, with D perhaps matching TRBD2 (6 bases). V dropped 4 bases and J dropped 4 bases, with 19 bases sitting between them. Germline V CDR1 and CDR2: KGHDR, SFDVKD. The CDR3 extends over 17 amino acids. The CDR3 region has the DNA TGTGCCACCAGTGAACCGGCTAGCGCCGGTACTTACAATGAGCAGTTCTTC. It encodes CATSEPASAGTYNEQFF.

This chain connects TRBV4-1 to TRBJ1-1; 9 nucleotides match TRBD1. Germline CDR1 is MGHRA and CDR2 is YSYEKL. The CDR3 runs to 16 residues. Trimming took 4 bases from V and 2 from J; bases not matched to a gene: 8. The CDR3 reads CASSPTGGLVNTEAFF. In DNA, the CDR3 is TGCGCCAGCAGCCCTACAGGGGGCTTGGTAAACACTGAAGCTTTCTTT.

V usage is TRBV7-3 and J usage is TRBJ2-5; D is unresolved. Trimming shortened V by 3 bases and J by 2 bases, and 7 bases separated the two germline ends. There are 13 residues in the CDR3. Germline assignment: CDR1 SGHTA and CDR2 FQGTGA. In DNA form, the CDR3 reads TGTGCCAGCAGCTTTGGAAATCAAGAGACCCAGTACTTC. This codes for CASSFGNQETQYF. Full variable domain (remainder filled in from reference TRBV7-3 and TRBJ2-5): GAGVSQTPSNKVTEKGKYVELRCDPISGHTALYWYRQSLGQGPEFLIYFQGTGAADDSGLPNDRFFAVRPEGSVSTLKIQRTERGDSAVYLCASSFGNQETQYFGPGTRLLVL.

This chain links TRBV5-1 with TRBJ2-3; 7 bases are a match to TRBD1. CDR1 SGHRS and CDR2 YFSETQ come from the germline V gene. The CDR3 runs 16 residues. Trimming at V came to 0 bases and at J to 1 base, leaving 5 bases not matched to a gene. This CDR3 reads CASSLGGTARTDTQYF. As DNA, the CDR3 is TGCGCCAGCAGCTTGGGGGGGACAGCGCGCACAGATACGCAGTATTTT.